In this sample, the clone carrying this T cell receptor beta chain turned up a few times. The target antigen is unknown. The data belong to a study of identical twins' blood T cells. General study results and limits: Twins reportedly had markedly more similar V usage than unrelated donors, even among out-of-frame TCRbeta clonotypes.

The CDR3 contains 19 residues. V was pared by 3 bases and J by 8 bases, with 23 bases of the junction left unmatched. In germline, CDR1 is MGHRA, CDR2 YSYEKL. From the 5' RACE reads, TCRdb called clonotypes with MiXCR, one entry per CDR3 protein. This sample has 400,000 or so distinct CDR3 sequences, with over 25% found just once. The chain employs TRBV4-1 and TRBJ2-3; the match to TRBD2 covers 7 bases. The sequence was collected from a woman aged 18 to 50 in good health. Specimen: PBMCs. The CDR3 reads CASSHPPNTRERVGSTQYF. The CDR3 nucleotides are TGCGCCAGCAGCCACCCCCCTAATACGCGGGAGAGAGTGGGGAGTACGCAGTATTTT.